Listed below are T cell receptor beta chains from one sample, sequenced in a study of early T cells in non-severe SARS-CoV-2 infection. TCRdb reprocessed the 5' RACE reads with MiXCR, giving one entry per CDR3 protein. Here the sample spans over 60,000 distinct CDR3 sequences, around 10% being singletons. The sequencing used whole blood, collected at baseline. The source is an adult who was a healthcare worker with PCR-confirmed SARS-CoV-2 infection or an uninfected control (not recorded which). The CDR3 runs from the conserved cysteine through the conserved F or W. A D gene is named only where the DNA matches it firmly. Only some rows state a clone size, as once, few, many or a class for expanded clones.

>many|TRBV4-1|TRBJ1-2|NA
TGCGCCAGCAGCCAACCCGTGAGGGACCTGATTTCGAGAAACTATGGCTACACCTTC
CASSQPVRDLISRNYGYTF
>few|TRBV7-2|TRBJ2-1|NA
TGTGCCAGCAGCCTCATTGTGGGGGCGTACAATGAGCAGTTCTTC
CASSLIVGAYNEQFF
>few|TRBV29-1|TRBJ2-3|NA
TGCAGCGTTGACACCGAACAGGGTCTTAGCACAGATACGCAGTATTTT
CSVDTEQGLSTDTQYF
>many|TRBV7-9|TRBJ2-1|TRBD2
TGTGCCAGCAGCTTGAGCGGGGGCTACAATGAGCAGTTCTTC
CASSLSGGYNEQFF
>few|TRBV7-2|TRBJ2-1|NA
TGTGCCAGCAGCTTACTCTCTTTGAATGAGCAGTTCTTC
CASSLLSLNEQFF
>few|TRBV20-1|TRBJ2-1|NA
TGCAGTGCTGAGGACCCCCTGGGGTACAATGAGCAGTTCTTC
CSAEDPLGYNEQFF
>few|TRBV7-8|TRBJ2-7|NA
TGTGCCAGCAGCTTAGCGGAACGACGGGGGCAGTACTTC
CASSLAERRGQYF
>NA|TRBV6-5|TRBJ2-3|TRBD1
TGTGCCAGCAGTGGACAGGGAGCTAGGACAGATACGCAGTATTTT
CASSGQGARTDTQYF
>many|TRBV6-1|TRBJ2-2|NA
TGTGCCAGCATTCCCCGGGGACAGAACACCGGGGAGCTGTTTTTT
CASIPRGQNTGELFF
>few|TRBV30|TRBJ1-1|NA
TGTGCCTGGAACAGGGTGAACACTGAAGCTTTCTTT
CAWNRVNTEAFF
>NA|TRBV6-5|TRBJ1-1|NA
TGTGCCATCTCAGCAGTGGGCCAGCAGGGGAACACTGAAGTTTTCTTT
CAISAVGQQGNTEVFF
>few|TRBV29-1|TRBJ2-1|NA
TGCAGCGTTGTCCTCAAGTGGGATGAGCAGTTCTTC
CSVVLKWDEQFF
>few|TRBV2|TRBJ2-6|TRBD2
TGTGCCAGCAGTATTTCTAGCGGGGGGTTCTCTGGGGCCAACGTCCTGACTTTC
CASSISSGGFSGANVLTF
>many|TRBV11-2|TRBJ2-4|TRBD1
TGTGCCAGCAGCGCGACAGGGACAGGGGGGAGCATTCAGTACTTC
CASSATGTGGSIQYF
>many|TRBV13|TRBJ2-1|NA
TGTGCCAGCAGGATCGTAGGGGGGGCTGGCCACAATGAGCAGTTCTTC
CASRIVGGAGHNEQFF
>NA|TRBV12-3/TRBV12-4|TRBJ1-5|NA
TGTGCCAGCAGTTTAAACAAAAATCAGCCCCAGCATTTT
CASSLNKNQPQHF
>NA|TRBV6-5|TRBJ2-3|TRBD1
TGTGCCAGCAGCGACAGGGGACTGGAAGATACGCAGTATTTT
CASSDRGLEDTQYF
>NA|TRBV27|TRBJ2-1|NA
TGTGCCAGCAGTCCGAGGACAGTGGCATACAATGAGCAGTTCTTC
CASSPRTVAYNEQFF
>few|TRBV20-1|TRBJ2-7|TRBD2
TGCAGTGCTGCCTCCGGGACTAGCGGGGGGACGAGCTCCTACGAGCAGTACTTC
CSAASGTSGGTSSYEQYF
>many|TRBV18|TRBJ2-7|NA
TGTGCCAGCTCACCCTCGGAGGAGCAGTACTTC
CASSPSEEQYF
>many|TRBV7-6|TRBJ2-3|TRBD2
TGTGCCAGCAGCTTAAGTGCACAGGCGGGGGGCACAGATACGCAGTATTTT
CASSLSAQAGGTDTQYF
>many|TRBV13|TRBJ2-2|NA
TGTGCCAGCAGCTTAAAGCCAGATAGCCGACATACAGGGGAGCTGTTTTTT
CASSLKPDSRHTGELFF
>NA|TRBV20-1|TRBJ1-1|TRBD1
TGCAGCAGAAGCGGTGGACAGGTGAACACTGAAGCTTTCTTT
CSRSGGQVNTEAFF
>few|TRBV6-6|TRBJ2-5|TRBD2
TGTGCCAGCAGTCCAGCGGGGGCGGAGGAAGAGACCCAGTACTTC
CASSPAGAEEETQYF
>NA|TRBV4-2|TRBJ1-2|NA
TGTGCCAGCAGCCAAGATCTCCAGGGGGGCTACACCTTC
CASSQDLQGGYTF
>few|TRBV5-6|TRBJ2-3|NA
TGTGCCAGCAGCCTTATCCCGGGCACAGATACGCAGTATTTT
CASSLIPGTDTQYF
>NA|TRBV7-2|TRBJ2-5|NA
TGTGCCAGCACACTGGGGGGGACAGCACAGACCCAGTACTTC
CASTLGGTAQTQYF